This T cell receptor beta chain was recorded in a study of T cells after yellow fever vaccination. The study, taken as a whole, reports: Most clones from primary vaccination resurfaced after the booster (about 95% CD4, 70% to 90% CD8). The secondary response peaked faster, at day 5 versus 15, but was weaker. Few clonotypes appeared in both CD4 and CD8 compartments.

V shed 2 bases and J 4 bases; nucleotides not matched to a gene: 2. Germline values: CDR1 SGHRS, CDR2 YFSETQ. The CDR3 consists of 17 residues. It was through 5'RACE template switching that TCR cDNA was made, with a universal primer site and UMIs added. TCRdb ran MiXCR on the 5' RACE reads and lists one entry per CDR3 protein. The sample includes approximately 300,000 distinct CDR3 sequences, around a tenth seen only once; the top ten take 3% to 3.5%. As for this clonotype: The antigen is undetermined.

The V and J genes are TRBV5-1 and TRBJ2-6; the match to TRBD2 covers 14 bases. The clonotype originates from a young man who received the YFV17D yellow fever vaccine. The starting material was CD4+ T cells sorted from PBMCs, obtained 45 days after the yellow fever booster vaccination. Written as DNA, the CDR3 is TGCGCCAGCAGCTTAGGACTAGCGGGGGGAGGGGCCAACGTCCTGACTTTC. Residues: CASSLGLAGGGANVLTF.